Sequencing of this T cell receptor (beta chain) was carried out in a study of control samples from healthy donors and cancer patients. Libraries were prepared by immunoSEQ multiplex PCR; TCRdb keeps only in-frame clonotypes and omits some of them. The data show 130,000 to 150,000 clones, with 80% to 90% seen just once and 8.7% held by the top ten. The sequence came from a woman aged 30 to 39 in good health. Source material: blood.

The CDR3 nucleotides are TGTGCCAGCAGAAGGAATGAGGATCAGCCCCAGCATTTT. This gives the protein CASRRNEDQPQHF. The J gene is TRBJ1-5, the V gene TRBV6-5; D ambiguous. Per germline, CDR1 MNHEY and CDR2 SVGAGI. The CDR3 sequence is 13 residues long. V was trimmed by 6 bases and J by 5 bases, leaving 11 bases between them.